Sequencing of this T cell receptor (beta chain) was carried out in a study of radiotherapy plus CTLA-4 blockade in lung cancer. Sequencing used immunoSEQ multiplex PCR; TCRdb keeps in-frame clones, though not all of them. The sample lists 70,000 to 95,000 clones, around 86% seen once, with roughly a sixth in the top ten. This clone appeared once. Ipilimumab-mediated CTLA-4 blockade plus focal radiation was given to patients having chemo-refractory metastatic non-small-cell lung cancer. Trimming stripped 0 bases from V and 2 bases from J, with 10 bases between. Germline CDR1 is MGHRA and CDR2 is YSYEKL. The CDR3 is made up of 15 amino acids.

The chain combines TRBV4-1 with TRBJ1-2; perhaps TRBD1 as D (5 bases). Specimen: peripheral blood, collected from a patient treated with radiotherapy plus ipilimumab. The source is a human donor with non-small cell lung cancer that progressed on radiotherapy plus ipilimumab. CDR3 bases: TGCGCCAGCAGCCAAGATGGGGCGCCCAACTATGGCTACACCTTC. The encoded protein is CASSQDGAPNYGYTF.